One sample yielded the 30 T cell receptor beta chains listed below, sequenced in a study of T cell responses to AZD1222 COVID-19 vaccine. TCRdb keeps only in-frame clones here, not all; method: immunoSEQ multiplex PCR. The data contain around 120,000 clones, 80% to 90% of them singletons. Sequenced material: peripheral blood, taken on day 0 of AZD1222 vaccination. The receptors were sampled from an adult in good health.

This rearrangement joins TRBV6-5 to TRBJ1-1; D is undetermined. The CDR3 length is 14 residues. Trimming took 4 bases from V and 2 from J, leaving 11 bases between them. Germline CDR1 MNHEY, CDR2 SVGAGI. The CDR3 DNA follows: TGTGCCAGCAGTTTCGTTTCAGGTAACACTGAAGCTTTCTTT. Translation: CASSFVSGNTEAFF.

J is TRBJ2-1 and V is TRBV30; TRBD1 agrees at 10 bases. CDR1 is GTSNPN and CDR2 is SVGIG in the germline V gene (reference sequence). V shed 5 bases, J shed 6 bases, and the junction held 1 base outside the gene matches. This CDR3 has 12 residues. The CDR3 reads CAWGQGGNEQFF. CDR3 bases: TGTGCCTGGGGACAGGGGGGCAATGAGCAGTTCTTC.

V gene TRBV18 combines with J gene TRBJ1-2; TRBD1 aligns across 10 bases. The CDR3 is 16 amino acids. After removal of 1 base from V and 5 bases from J, the junction contained 7 bases not matched to a gene. Germline lookup yields CDR1 KGHSH and CDR2 LQKENI. Here the CDR3 DNA reads TGTGCCAGCTCACCACTAGGGACAGGGGCGGAGTATGGCTACACCTTC. This gives the protein CASSPLGTGAEYGYTF.

This chain connects TRBV2 to TRBJ2-5; 9 bases match TRBD1. V shed 10 bases, J shed 2 bases, and the junction held 14 bases outside the gene matches. Germline V CDR1 and CDR2: SNHLY, FYNNEI. The CDR3 runs to 16 residues. CDR3 sequence (DNA): TGTGCCACCGAGCGTGGGACAGGGCGCGGGCAAGAGACCCAGTACTTC. This translates into CATERGTGRGQETQYF.

J is TRBJ1-2 and V is TRBV7-2, with a weak D call TRBD1 (6 bases). V was shortened by 6 bases and J by 0 bases, with 20 bases between the two germline ends. The CDR3 spans 17 residues. The germline CDR1 and CDR2 sequences are SGHTA and FQGNSA. CDR3 DNA: TGTGCCAGCAGTCACTCCCAGGGGTCTAACTCTAACTATGGCTACACCTTC. This translates into CASSHSQGSNSNYGYTF.

The chain is built from TRBV4-1 and TRBJ1-2; D is unresolved. This CDR3 spans 14 amino acids. V was pared by 0 bases and J by 5 bases, with 10 bases between. Germline lookup yields CDR1 MGHRA and CDR2 YSYEKL. CDR3 loop: CASSQDVGVYGYTF. As DNA, the CDR3 is TGCGCCAGCAGCCAAGACGTCGGGGTTTATGGCTACACCTTC.

This clone was recorded only once. The gene calls are TRBV27 and TRBJ2-7; 10 bases agree with TRBD2. Germline lookup yields CDR1 MNHEY and CDR2 SMNVEV (reference sequence). Trimming at V came to 8 bases and at J to 2 bases, leaving 12 bases not matched to a gene. The CDR3 is 16 residues long. CDR3 loop: CASDRPQRGGTYEQYF. The CDR3 coding sequence is TGTGCCAGCGACCGGCCACAGCGGGGGGGCACCTACGAGCAGTACTTC.

About this clone itself: In the same sample, other DNA sequences code for this CDR3. This rearrangement joins TRBV7-9 to TRBJ1-1; D remains ambiguous. Germline V gene data show CDR1 as SEHNR and CDR2 as FQNEAQ (reference sequence). This CDR3 region has 13 residues. Trimming shortened V by 3 bases and J by 1 base, and 6 bases separated the two germline ends. The CDR3 is CASSLTSNTEAFF. CDR3 coding DNA: TGTGCCAGCAGCTTGACATCGAACACTGAAGCTTTCTTT.

The chain couples TRBV19 to TRBJ1-2; 7 nucleotides align to TRBD1. Germline V lookup: CDR1 LNHDA, CDR2 SQIVND (reference sequence). V trimming: 3 bases; J trimming: 4 bases; junction bases outside the gene matches: 5. This CDR3 comprises 14 residues. The CDR3 loop reads CASSIPPGGYGYTF. The CDR3 DNA is TGTGCCAGTAGTATCCCGCCAGGGGGCTATGGCTACACCTTC.

The V call is TRBV7-2, the J call TRBJ2-5; 7 bases are shared with TRBD2. The trim removed 3 bases at V and 5 bases at J, leaving 6 bases unmatched. CDR3 length: 14 amino acids. Germline assignment: CDR1 SGHTA and CDR2 FQGNSA. CDR3 loop: CASSFSGGGETQYF. In DNA form, the CDR3 reads TGTGCCAGCAGCTTCTCGGGAGGAGGTGAGACCCAGTACTTC.

This chain uses TRBV12-3 or TRBV12-4 with TRBJ2-7, with D possibly matching TRBD1 (6 bases). The CDR3 covers 12 residues. V was shortened by 5 bases and J by 6 bases, with 11 bases between the two germline ends. DNA for the CDR3: TGTGCCAGCAGTCCACAGGGAACCGAGCAGTACTTC. It specifies CASSPQGTEQYF.

This clone was detected only a few times. The chain couples TRBV9 to TRBJ2-7, with D perhaps given as TRBD1 or TRBD2 (5 bases each). The CDR3 runs to 14 residues. CDR1 SGDLS and CDR2 YYNGEE come from the germline V gene. Trimming took off 4 bases at V and 1 base at J, with 12 bases between the two ends. The CDR3 DNA reads as TGTGCCAGCAGCCTCAATGAGGGGTCCTACGAGCAGTACTTC. Its translation: CASSLNEGSYEQYF.

The chain uses TRBV12-5 and TRBJ2-7, with TRBD2 identical over 8 bases. Unmatched junction bases numbered 8, after V lost 2 bases and J lost 5 bases. The CDR3 spans 15 residues. CDR1 LGHNT and CDR2 FRNRAP come from the germline V gene. The CDR3 DNA is TGTGCTAGTGGTTTGACCCGGGGGGGTAGGGACGAGCAGTACTTC. Residues: CASGLTRGGRDEQYF.

The chain carries TRBV5-1 and TRBJ1-2, with TRBD1 matching over 9 bases. The CDR3 consists of 16 residues. Germline assignment: CDR1 SGHRS and CDR2 YFSETQ. V was clipped by 4 bases and J by 8 bases; unmatched bases: 15. DNA of the CDR3: TGCGCCAGCAGCGCCCTACAGGGGGCAACCGCGGGGGGCTACACCTTC. It codes for CASSALQGATAGGYTF.

This rearrangement joins TRBV19 to TRBJ2-2; D remains unclear. Germline CDR1 is LNHDA and CDR2 is SQIVND (reference sequence). This CDR3 region has 13 residues. The V gene lost 4 bases and the J gene lost 8 bases, with 11 bases spanning the gap. This CDR3 is CASSTEAAGELFF. CDR3 bases: TGTGCCAGTAGTACAGAGGCGGCGGGGGAGCTGTTTTTT.

V and J are TRBV4-2 and TRBJ2-7; D gene uncertain. Germline V gives CDR1 LGHNA, CDR2 YNFKEQ. V was pared by 6 bases and J by 4 bases, with 10 bases between. CDR3 length: 12 amino acids. The CDR3 loop reads CASRLTYYEQYF. In nucleotides, the CDR3 is TGTGCCAGCAGACTCACCTATTACGAGCAGTACTTC.

This chain joins TRBV6-2 or TRBV6-3 and TRBJ2-7; 7 bases align to TRBD1. Germline V CDR1 and CDR2: MNHEY, SVGEGT. This CDR3 has 15 amino acids. The V and J ends lost 5 bases and 3 bases, in that order; junction bases with no gene match: 10. The CDR3 protein is CASSRQGVLGYEQYF. The CDR3 region has the DNA TGTGCCAGCAGTCGACAGGGCGTTTTAGGCTACGAGCAGTACTTC.

The CDR3 region is CASSHPGYYGYTF. In nucleotides, the CDR3 is TGTGCCAGCAGCCATCCGGGGTACTATGGCTACACCTTC. This chain links TRBV28 with TRBJ1-2; no reliable D call. Germline V gene data show CDR1 as MDHEN and CDR2 as SYDVKM. V lost 6 bases and J lost 3, with 11 bases in between. The CDR3 contains 13 residues.

The chain combines TRBV18 with TRBJ1-1; 7 bases fit TRBD1. The J segment lost 2 bases and the V segment lost 2 bases, leaving 11 bases of the junction unmatched. This CDR3 has 17 amino acids. CDR1 is KGHSH, CDR2 LQKENI, per germline. The CDR3 loop is CASSPSPPGTANTEAFF. The CDR3 nucleotides read TGTGCCAGCTCACCATCACCTCCCGGGACAGCTAACACTGAAGCTTTCTTT. Drawing the rest from reference TRBV18 and TRBJ1-1, the complete variable domain is NAGVMQNPRHLVRRRGQEARLRCSPMKGHSHVYWYRQLPEEGLKFMVYLQKENIIDESGMPKERFSAEFPKEGPSILRIQQVVRGDSAAYFCASSPSPPGTANTEAFFGQGTRLTVV.

The rearrangement joins TRBV11-3 to TRBJ1-1; D remains unclear. The germline V gene has CDR1 SGHNT and CDR2 YENEEA. Trimming removed 4 bases from V and 6 bases from J, with 12 bases in between. This CDR3 has 13 amino acids. The CDR3, as DNA: TGTGCCAGCAGCTCCCGGACTGCATCTGAAGCTTTCTTT. Its translation: CASSSRTASEAFF.

This chain's CDR3 is CAWNDRAKQPQHF. In nucleotides, the CDR3 is TGTGCCTGGAACGACAGGGCAAAGCAGCCCCAGCATTTT. This chain links TRBV30 with TRBJ1-5; 7 bases line up with TRBD1. The trim removed 4 bases at V and 7 bases at J, leaving 7 bases unmatched. CDR1 and CDR2 from the germline V gene are GTSNPN and SVGIG (reference sequence). CDR3 length: 13 amino acids.

The V call is TRBV5-5, the J call TRBJ2-7; D perhaps matches TRBD2 (6 bases). This CDR3 spans 14 amino acids. In germline, CDR1 is SGHKS, CDR2 YYEKEE (reference sequence). The V and J ends lost 0 bases and 5 bases respectively, with 12 bases between them. The CDR3 spells CASSLVAGSHEQYF. The DNA of the CDR3 is TGTGCCAGCAGCTTGGTCGCGGGGAGCCACGAGCAGTACTTC. The full variable domain, its missing parts supplied by reference TRBV5-5 and TRBJ2-7, is DAGVTQSPTHLIKTRGQQVTLRCSPISGHKSVSWYQQVLGQGPQFIFQYYEKEERGRGNFPDRFSARQFPNYSSELNVNALLLGDSALYLCASSLVAGSHEQYFGPGTRLTVT.

Here the CDR3 reads CASSFRGTGAGYFEGYTF. The CDR3 nucleotides are TGTGCCAGCAGCTTCCGCGGGACAGGCGCAGGATATTTTGAGGGCTACACCTTC. This chain links TRBV7-9 with TRBJ1-2; TRBD1 agrees at 8 bases. CDR1 and CDR2 (germline): SEHNR, FQNEAQ (reference sequence). J was trimmed by 8 bases and V by 3 bases; bases with no gene match: 20. CDR3 length: 18 residues.

The chain links TRBV6-1 to TRBJ1-2; no clear D gene. Deletions cut 2 bases from V and 4 bases from J, with 8 bases between. The germline V gene encodes CDR1 MNHNS and CDR2 SASEGT. The CDR3 length is 13 residues. CDR3 region: CASSEQEGYGYTF. In DNA form, the CDR3 reads TGTGCCAGCAGTGAACAGGAGGGCTATGGCTACACCTTC.

The chain recombines TRBV27 with TRBJ1-5; D uncertain. This CDR3 has 12 amino acids. Germline V CDR1 and CDR2: MNHEY, SMNVEV (reference sequence). The V and J ends lost 8 bases and 0 bases respectively, with 5 bases between them. CDR3 nucleotide sequence: TGTGCCAGCCCTTTTAGCAATCAGCCCCAGCATTTT. The encoded protein is CASPFSNQPQHF.

J is TRBJ1-1 and V is TRBV28; no firm D call. This CDR3 has 14 amino acids. Germline CDR1 MDHEN, CDR2 SYDVKM. V was shortened by 5 bases and J by 1 base, with 11 bases between the two germline ends. The CDR3 DNA reads TGTGCCAGCAGTAAACCTCCAGGGAACACTGAAGCTTTCTTT. It specifies CASSKPPGNTEAFF. Full variable domain (remainder filled in from reference TRBV28 and TRBJ1-1): DVKVTQSSRYLVKRTGEKVFLECVQDMDHENMFWYRQDPGLGLRLIYFSYDVKMKEKGDIPEGYSVSREKKERFSLILESASTNQTSMYLCASSKPPGNTEAFFGQGTRLTVV.

This clone has more than one count but fewer than ten. This chain uses TRBV4-1 with TRBJ2-7, with 10 nucleotides matching TRBD2. Germline CDR1 and CDR2: MGHRA and YSYEKL. Trimming at V came to 0 bases and at J to 2 bases, leaving 4 bases not matched to a gene. CDR3 length equals 16 residues. The CDR3: CASSQESGRAAYEQYF. CDR3 in DNA: TGCGCCAGCAGCCAAGAGAGCGGGAGGGCAGCCTACGAGCAGTACTTC.

V and J are TRBV7-2 and TRBJ2-3; D gene ambiguous. The length of the CDR3 is 15 residues. Looked up from germline, CDR1 is SGHTA and CDR2 is FQGNSA. V was clipped by 2 bases and J by 2 bases, with 11 bases between them. CDR3 amino acids: CASSLRGLDTDTQYF. CDR3 nucleotides: TGTGCCAGCAGCTTACGCGGTCTGGACACAGATACGCAGTATTTT.

The chain employs TRBV6-5 and TRBJ1-2, with D perhaps TRBD1 (5 bases). CDR1 is MNHEY and CDR2 is SVGAGI in the germline V gene. This CDR3 spans 11 amino acids. V lost 6 bases, J lost 7 bases, and 9 bases lay in between. The CDR3 bases are TGTGCCAGCAGAGCAGGGTCTGGCTACACCTTC. This translates into CASRAGSGYTF.

This rearrangement joins TRBV18 to TRBJ2-1; 10 bases agree with TRBD2. The CDR3 sequence is 14 residues long. Trimming took 2 bases from V and 8 from J; bases not matched to a gene: 3. The V gene's germline CDR1 is KGHSH and CDR2 LQKENI. The CDR3 nucleotides are TGTGCCAGCTCACCAGGACTAGCGGTGGATGAGCAGTTCTTC. Amino acids: CASSPGLAVDEQFF.